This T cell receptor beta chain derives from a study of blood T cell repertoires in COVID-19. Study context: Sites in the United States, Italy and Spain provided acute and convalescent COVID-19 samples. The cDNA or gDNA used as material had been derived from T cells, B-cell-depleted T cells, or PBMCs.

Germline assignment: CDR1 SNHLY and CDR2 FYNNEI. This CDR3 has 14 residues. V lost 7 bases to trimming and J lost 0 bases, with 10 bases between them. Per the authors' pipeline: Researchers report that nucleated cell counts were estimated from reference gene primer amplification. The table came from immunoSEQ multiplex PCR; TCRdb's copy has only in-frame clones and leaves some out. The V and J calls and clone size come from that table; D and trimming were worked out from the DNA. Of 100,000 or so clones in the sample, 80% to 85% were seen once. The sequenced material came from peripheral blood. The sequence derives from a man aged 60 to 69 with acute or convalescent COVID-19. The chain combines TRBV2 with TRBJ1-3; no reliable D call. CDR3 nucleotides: TGTGCCAGCACATTGACAAGCTCTGGAAACACCATATATTTT. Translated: CASTLTSSGNTIYF.